The TCR beta chain described here comes from a study of shared clonotypes between healthy human individuals. Study conclusions and caveats: Naive subsets, compared against memory subsets, generally had larger estimated richness values. Donor clonotype sharing was expected to depend on sequencing depth. Enrolling few donors narrowed the genetic and exposure-history diversity that was represented.

Regarding this clone: What it binds is not known.

Authors' data handling: Junction-only sequences without quality scores came from ImmunoSEQ, so filtering differed. The protocol was immunoSEQ multiplex PCR, while the TCRdb copy is restricted to in-frame clones and leaves out a portion. V, J and clone size were drawn from that table, and D and trimming were deduced from the DNA. The data show nearly 2 million clones, about 95% seen once. V was trimmed by 1 base and J by 5 bases, leaving 6 bases between them. The length of the CDR3 is 12 residues. The V gene's germline CDR1 is LGHNT and CDR2 FRNRAP. CD45RO-negative, CCR7-positively selected cells formed the naive CD8 fraction, excluding terminally differentiated effector memory CD45RA+ cells.

Sequenced: naive CD8+ T cells sorted from blood. The chain is built from TRBV12-5 and TRBJ2-7; no clear D. The sequence came from a man aged 18 to 29 in good health. The CDR3 DNA follows: TGTGCTAGTGGTTTGGATCTAAACGAGCAGTACTTC. Translating gives CASGLDLNEQYF.